This is a list of T cell receptor beta chains from one sample in a study of T cell responses to AZD1222 COVID-19 vaccine. Clones were read by immunoSEQ multiplex PCR, and TCRdb kept only the in-frame ones, dropping some. The sample records 95,000 to 150,000 clones, over 80% being singletons. The sample consisted of peripheral blood, taken on day 0 of AZD1222 vaccination. The receptors stem from an adult in good health. CDR3s include the opening cysteine and the closing phenylalanine or tryptophan. D genes are given only for firm matches. A clone size is listed for some rows: how often the clone was seen (once, few, many), or a class if it is expanded.

d_call cdr3_length clone_size j_call v_call cdr3_nt cdr3_aa
TRBD1 15 . TRBJ1-4 TRBV6-5 TGTGCCAGCAGTCCCCACAGGGGTCTGTATGAAAAACTGTTTTTT CASSPHRGLYEKLFF
. 14 . TRBJ1-2 TRBV27 TGTGCCAGCAGTTTATCGGGGGCCGACTATGGCTACACCTTC CASSLSGADYGYTF
. 14 . TRBJ1-6 TRBV19 TGTGCCAGTAGTATAATGGGATTTAATTCACCCCTCCACTTT CASSIMGFNSPLHF
. 14 . TRBJ1-4 TRBV7-8 TGTGCCAGCAGCTTATCTAGGGGGAATGAAAAACTGTTTTTT CASSLSRGNEKLFF
. 13 . TRBJ2-5 TRBV12-3/TRBV12-4 TGTGCCAGCAGTTTGGAATCCGGAAAGACCCAGTACTTC CASSLESGKTQYF
. 11 . TRBJ2-5 TRBV2 TGTGCCAGCTTGGAGGAGGAGACCCAGTACTTC CASLEEETQYF
. 14 . TRBJ2-5 TRBV10-3 TGTGCCATCAGTGAGTCGATGGCAAGTAGGACCCAGTACTTC CAISESMASRTQYF
. 13 . TRBJ1-1 TRBV28 TGTGCCAGCAGTTTTCGGTTAGGCACTGAAGCTTTCTTT CASSFRLGTEAFF
. 13 once TRBJ1-5 TRBV28 TGTGCCAGTGATAACTGGGGCGACCAGCCCCAGCATTTT CASDNWGDQPQHF
. 13 . TRBJ1-2 TRBV7-9 TGTGCCAGCAGCTTGGCACTCGACTATGGCTACACCTTC CASSLALDYGYTF
. 17 . TRBJ1-1 TRBV3-1/TRBV3-2 TGTGCCAGCAGCCAAGGTAAATCCCAGGTCTCGGACACTGAAGCTTTCTTT CASSQGKSQVSDTEAFF
. 14 . TRBJ1-1 TRBV18 TGTGCCAGCTCACTCTACGACAGACACACTGAAGCTTTCTTT CASSLYDRHTEAFF
TRBD2 11 . TRBJ2-7 TRBV30 TGTGCCTGTCAGAGCGGGAGAGAGCAGTACTTC CACQSGREQYF
. 17 . TRBJ1-6 TRBV28 TGTGCCAGCAGTCTGGGGACGGAGAGCTCCTATAATTCACCCCTCCACTTT CASSLGTESSYNSPLHF
. 15 . TRBJ2-5 TRBV28 TGTGCCAGCAGTCCTAACTCAGGGTACTTGGAGACCCAGTACTTC CASSPNSGYLETQYF
. 13 . TRBJ1-1 TRBV6-5 TGTGCCAGCAGTTTGCGCAGAAACACTGAAGCTTTCTTT CASSLRRNTEAFF
TRBD1 15 . TRBJ1-2 TRBV3-1/TRBV3-2 TGTGCCAGCAGCCCCCGGACAGGGTCGGCCTATGGCTACACCTTC CASSPRTGSAYGYTF
TRBD2 14 . TRBJ2-7 TRBV19 TGTGCCAGTAGTATCGGACTAGCGGGCTACGAGCAGTACTTC CASSIGLAGYEQYF
. 14 . TRBJ1-2 TRBV6-2/TRBV6-3 TGTGCCAGCAGCCCGGGAGGGGCGAGCTATGGCTACACCTTC CASSPGGASYGYTF
TRBD2 17 once TRBJ2-5 TRBV5-5 TGTGCCAGCAGCTTCTCCCGGTGGCTAGCGGGAGCAGAGACCCAGTACTTC CASSFSRWLAGAETQYF
. 14 . TRBJ2-3 TRBV6-5 TGTGCCAGCAGTTGGCGGCCGAGCACAGATACGCAGTATTTT CASSWRPSTDTQYF
TRBD2 14 once TRBJ2-1 TRBV7-2 TGTGCCAGCAGCCGGAGCGGGAGTTTCAGTGAGCAGTTCTTC CASSRSGSFSEQFF
. 17 . TRBJ1-5 TRBV5-8 TGTGCCAGCAGCCCAGGACAAGGGAGTTTTAGCAATCAGCCCCAGCATTTT CASSPGQGSFSNQPQHF
. 15 . TRBJ1-6 TRBV7-9 TGTGCCAGCAGCAACTTACAGGGCTTAGGCTCACCCCTCCACTTT CASSNLQGLGSPLHF
TRBD1 14 . TRBJ1-4 TRBV5-1 TGCGCCAGCAGCCGGGACAGTACTAATGAAAAACTGTTTTTT CASSRDSTNEKLFF
TRBD1 14 . TRBJ1-1 TRBV6-2/TRBV6-3 TGTGCCAGCAGTATGACAGGGGCGGGAATTGAAGCTTTCTTT CASSMTGAGIEAFF
. 15 . TRBJ2-1 TRBV19 TGTGCCAGTAAAATCACAGATCTAGTATCAGGTGAGCAGTTCTTC CASKITDLVSGEQFF
. 15 . TRBJ1-1 TRBV27 TGTGCCAGCAGTCCACGGACAGCGCACTCCCCTGAAGCTTTCTTT CASSPRTAHSPEAFF
. 15 . TRBJ2-3 TRBV24-1 TGTGCCACCAGTGAGGGAGCGCGACACACAGATACGCAGTATTTT CATSEGARHTDTQYF